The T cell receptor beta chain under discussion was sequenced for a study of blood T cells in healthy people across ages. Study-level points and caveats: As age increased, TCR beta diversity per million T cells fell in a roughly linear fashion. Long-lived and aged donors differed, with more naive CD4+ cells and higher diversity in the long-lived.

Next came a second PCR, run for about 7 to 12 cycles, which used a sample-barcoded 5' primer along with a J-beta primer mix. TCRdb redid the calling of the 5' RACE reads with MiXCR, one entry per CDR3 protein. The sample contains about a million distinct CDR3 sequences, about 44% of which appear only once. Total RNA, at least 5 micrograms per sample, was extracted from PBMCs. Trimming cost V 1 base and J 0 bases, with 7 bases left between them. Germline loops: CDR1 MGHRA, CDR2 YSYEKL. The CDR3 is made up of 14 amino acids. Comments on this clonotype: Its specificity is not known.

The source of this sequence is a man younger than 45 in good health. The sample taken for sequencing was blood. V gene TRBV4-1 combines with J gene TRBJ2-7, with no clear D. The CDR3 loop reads CASSQADSSYEQYF. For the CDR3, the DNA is TGCGCCAGCAGCCAAGCGGATTCCTCCTACGAGCAGTACTTC.